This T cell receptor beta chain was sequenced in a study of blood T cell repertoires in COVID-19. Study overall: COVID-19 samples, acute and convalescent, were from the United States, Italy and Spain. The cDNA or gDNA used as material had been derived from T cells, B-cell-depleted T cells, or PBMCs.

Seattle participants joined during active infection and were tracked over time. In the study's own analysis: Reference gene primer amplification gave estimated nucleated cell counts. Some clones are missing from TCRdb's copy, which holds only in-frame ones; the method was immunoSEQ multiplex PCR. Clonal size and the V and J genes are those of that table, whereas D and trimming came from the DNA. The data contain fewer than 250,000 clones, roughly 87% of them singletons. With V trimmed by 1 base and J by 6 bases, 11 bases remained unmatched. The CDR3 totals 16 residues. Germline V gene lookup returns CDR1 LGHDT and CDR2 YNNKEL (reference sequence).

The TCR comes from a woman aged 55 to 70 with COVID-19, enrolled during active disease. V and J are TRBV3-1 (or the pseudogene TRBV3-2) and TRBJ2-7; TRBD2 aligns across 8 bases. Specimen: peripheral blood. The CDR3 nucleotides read TGTGCCAGCAGCCAAGGCGTGCCCAGCGGGGGCGCCGAGCAGTACTTC. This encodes CASSQGVPSGGAEQYF.